This T cell receptor beta chain is from a study of blood T cell repertoires in COVID-19. Some clones are missing from TCRdb's copy, which holds only in-frame ones; the method was immunoSEQ multiplex PCR. Of about 110,000 clones in the sample, over 65% were seen once. Germline V gives CDR1 SGHRS, CDR2 YFSETQ. Between the trimmed V and J ends, which lost 4 bases and 5 bases, there was a span of 22 bases. The CDR3 sequence is 16 residues long. The sequence was obtained from a woman aged 40-49 years with acute or convalescent COVID-19. The sample consisted of peripheral blood. The chain has TRBV5-1 and TRBJ2-7; possibly TRBD1 for D (6 bases). CDR3 nucleotide sequence: TGCGCCAGCAGCCCACAGGGTGTGTCAATTGGGGACGAGCAGTACTTC. Encoded protein: CASSPQGVSIGDEQYF.